This T cell receptor beta chain was captured by sequencing in a study of blood T cell repertoires in COVID-19. Study in general: The analysed material was cDNA or gDNA that came from T cells, B-cell-depleted T cells, or PBMCs.

Seattle-derived patients entered the study during active infection and were followed longitudinally. In the study's own analysis: Amplification from reference gene primers served as the basis for estimated nucleated cell counts. Repertoires were generated with immunoSEQ multiplex PCR, while TCRdb's copy carries only in-frame clones and drops some. The V and J calls and the clone size are those of that table, but D and trimming were determined from the DNA. The sample carries about 170,000 clones, 70% to 90% recorded once. There are 15 residues in the CDR3. Germline-derived CDR1 and CDR2 are SGHRS and YFSETQ. V lost 0 bases and J 7 bases, leaving 17 bases between the germline ends.

V is TRBV5-1 and J is TRBJ2-7; possible D gene TRBD1, 6 bases. Source material: peripheral blood. The clonotype originates from an older man with COVID-19, enrolled during active disease. DNA for the CDR3: TGCGCCAGCAGCTTGGGACAGGCCGGCCTAGGGGAGCAGTACTTC. Translation gives CASSLGQAGLGEQYF.